A single sample gave rise to the 10 T cell receptor beta chains below, sequenced in a study of human T cells and chemical hapten exposure. As to time point: patch test 2, 6 weeks after DPC sensitization. Sample treatment: therapeutic diphenylcyclopropenone sensitization with weekly scalp DPC. From whole blood left unfractionated, total RNA was extracted. TCRdb analysed the RACE reads with MiXCR anew, one entry per CDR3 protein. Seen here are 35,000 to 50,000 distinct CDR3 sequences, 8.5% to 10% observed once, and the top ten hold more than 13%. The sample in question was whole blood, obtained in connection with sensitization to the hapten diphenylcyclopropenone (DPC). The receptors originated from a woman aged 25 to 39 with alopecia areata. Some clones in this sample may be carry-over from other donors' samples.

This clonotype was seen a handful of times. The chain has TRBV27 and TRBJ1-6, with 7 nucleotides matching TRBD1. With 6 bases clipped from V and 8 bases from J, the junction kept 4 bases outside the gene matches. Germline loops: CDR1 MNHEY, CDR2 SMNVEV (reference sequence). This CDR3 comprises 13 residues. CDR3 nucleotides: TGTGCCAGCAGCACCGGGACAGATTCACCCCTCCACTTT. Its protein is CASSTGTDSPLHF.

V is TRBV20-1 and J is TRBJ2-3, with 7 positions matching TRBD2. J gave up 2 bases and V 0 bases, and 11 bases lay outside the gene matches. Germline V gene lookup returns CDR1 DFQATT and CDR2 SNEGSKA (reference sequence). This CDR3 spans 17 amino acids. This chain's CDR3 is CSARDSWPGRVTDTQYF. CDR3 nucleotide sequence: TGCAGTGCTAGAGATAGCTGGCCTGGGAGGGTCACAGATACGCAGTATTTT.

The chain combines TRBV29-1 with TRBJ1-1; D ambiguous. CDR1 and CDR2 from the germline V gene are SQVTM and ANQGSEA. V was pared by 8 bases and J by 4 bases, with 11 bases between. There are 11 residues in the CDR3. The CDR3 loop is CSPGRGTEAFF. The CDR3 region has the DNA TGCAGCCCTGGACGGGGCACTGAAGCTTTCTTT.

This clonotype was observed many times. CDR3 protein: CAWSGGTGVDYGYTF. CDR3 in DNA: TGTGCCTGGAGTGGCGGGACAGGGGTTGACTATGGCTACACCTTC. This chain joins TRBV30 and TRBJ1-2, with 10 nucleotides matching TRBD1. The CDR3 is 15 residues long. The junction had 5 bases not matched to a gene; V was cut back by 1 base and J by 3 bases. Germline V gene sequence: CDR1 GTSNPN, CDR2 SVGIG (reference sequence).

The chain links TRBV20-1 to TRBJ1-4; 9 nucleotides agree with TRBD1. With 6 bases clipped from V and 5 bases from J, the junction kept 13 bases outside the gene matches. The CDR3 is 16 amino acids. CDR1 is DFQATT and CDR2 is SNEGSKA in the germline V gene (reference sequence). CDR3 protein: CSAIGTGPLRNEKLFF. CDR3 sequence (DNA): TGCAGTGCCATCGGGACAGGGCCGCTTCGGAATGAAAAACTGTTTTTT.

In its sample, this clonotype was seen many times. The V gene is TRBV7-2, the J gene TRBJ2-5; D is possibly TRBD1 (6 bases). Germline CDR1 and CDR2: SGHTA and FQGNSA. Trimming cost V 4 bases and J 2 bases, with 11 bases left between them. The CDR3 runs 14 residues. The CDR3 bases are TGTGCCAGCAGCTCAGTTGGACAGCAAGAGACCCAGTACTTC. Protein product: CASSSVGQQETQYF.

There are a few counts of this clonotype. This chain connects TRBV20-1 to TRBJ2-4; D gene ambiguous. Germline V gene data show CDR1 as DFQATT and CDR2 as SNEGSKA (reference sequence). The CDR3 has 16 amino acids. Trimming stripped 3 bases from V and 0 bases from J, with 15 bases between. In DNA, the CDR3 is TGCAGTGCTAGTAATAGGATTTCCTTAGCCAAAAACATTCAGTACTTC. It translates to CSASNRISLAKNIQYF.

The chain combines TRBV19 with TRBJ1-4; the D is unclear. The V end lost 5 bases, the J end lost 0 bases, and 13 bases lay between the germline ends. Germline values: CDR1 LNHDA, CDR2 SQIVND (reference sequence). The CDR3 extends over 16 amino acids. The CDR3 DNA is TGTGCCAGTAGTGAACACGGTGCCGCAACTAATGAAAAACTGTTTTTT. It specifies CASSEHGAATNEKLFF.

The chain uses TRBV24-1 and TRBJ2-5; D is possibly TRBD1 or TRBD2 (5 bases each). The length of the CDR3 is 13 residues. Per germline, CDR1 KGHDR and CDR2 SFDVKD. V dropped 10 bases and J dropped 1 base, with 12 bases sitting between them. In DNA form, the CDR3 reads TGTGCCACGTGGGACGGAATCCAAGAGACCCAGTACTTC. It codes for CATWDGIQETQYF.

The V gene is TRBV10-3, the J gene TRBJ2-1; 11 positions agree with TRBD2. This CDR3 comprises 14 residues. Germline CDR1 reads ENHRY; CDR2 reads SYGVKD. The trim removed 10 bases at V and 7 bases at J, leaving 9 bases unmatched. The CDR3 reads CATRDSGGGNEQFF. The CDR3 DNA reads as TGTGCCACCCGGGATAGCGGGGGGGGGAATGAGCAGTTCTTC.